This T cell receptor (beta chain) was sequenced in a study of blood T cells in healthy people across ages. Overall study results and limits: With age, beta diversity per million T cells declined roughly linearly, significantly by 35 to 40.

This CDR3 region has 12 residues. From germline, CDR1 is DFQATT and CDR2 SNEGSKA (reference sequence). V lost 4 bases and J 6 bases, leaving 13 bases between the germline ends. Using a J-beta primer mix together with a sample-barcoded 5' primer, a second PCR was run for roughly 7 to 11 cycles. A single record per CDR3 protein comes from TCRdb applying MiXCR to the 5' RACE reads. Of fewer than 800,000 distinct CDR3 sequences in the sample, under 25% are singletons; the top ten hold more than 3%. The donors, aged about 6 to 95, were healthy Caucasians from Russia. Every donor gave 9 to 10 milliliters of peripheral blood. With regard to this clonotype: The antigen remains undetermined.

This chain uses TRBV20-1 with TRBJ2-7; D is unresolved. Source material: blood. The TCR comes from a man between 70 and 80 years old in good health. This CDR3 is CSATRSGREQYF. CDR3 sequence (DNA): TGCAGTGCTACCCGCTCCGGACGCGAGCAGTACTTC.